This passage covers 21 T cell receptor beta chains from one sample sequenced in a study of monozygotic twins with inflammatory bowel disease. TCRdb re-called the 5' RACE reads and catalogs CDR3 proteins one per entry, DNA excluded. This table lists 420,000 or so distinct CDR3 sequences. The specimen was blood. The receptor source for this set is a human donor with ulcerative colitis or Crohn's disease, or a healthy co-twin of an affected twin (not recorded which).

The chain couples TRBV7-2 to TRBJ1-4; TCRdb's D call of TRBD1 is untestable without DNA. Germline-derived CDR1 and CDR2 are SGHTA and FQGNSA. The CDR3 spans 15 residues. CDR3 region: CASSQDGTTNEKLFF.

V usage is TRBV29-1 and J usage is TRBJ2-3; TCRdb gives TRBD2 as the D gene, but with no DNA this cannot be confirmed. The CDR3 totals 14 residues. Germline CDR1 reads SQVTM; CDR2 reads ANQGSEA. The CDR3 sequence is CSVDTISGTDTQYF.

This chain uses TRBV5-1 with TRBJ2-1; TCRdb proposes TRBD2, but this gene call is untestable without DNA. This CDR3 has 16 residues. Per the germline V gene, CDR1 is SGHRS and CDR2 is YFSETQ. The CDR3: CASRNVSGLTYNEQFF. Supplemented by reference TRBV5-1 and TRBJ2-1, the full variable domain reads KAGVTQTPRYLIKTRGQQVTLSCSPISGHRSVSWYQQTPGQGLQFLFEYFSETQRNKGNFPGRFSGRQFSNSRSEMNVSTLELGDSALYLCASRNVSGLTYNEQFFGPGTRLTVL.

This rearrangement joins TRBV20-1 to TRBJ2-3; there is no DNA to check the TCRdb D call of TRBD2. The CDR3 runs 17 residues. CDR1 DFQATT and CDR2 SNEGSKA come from the germline V gene (reference sequence). The CDR3 here is CSALGNPQLADSDTQYF.

The CDR3 sequence: CASSLIAGLGHNEQFF. V gene TRBV7-8 combines with J gene TRBJ2-1; the D call from TCRdb, TRBD1, cannot be confirmed without DNA. The CDR3 spans 16 residues. Germline CDR1 is SGHVS and CDR2 is FQNEAQ.

The chain recombines TRBV28 with TRBJ2-1; the D gene TCRdb calls, TRBD1, cannot be checked with no DNA. Germline lookup yields CDR1 MDHEN and CDR2 SYDVKM. This CDR3 is built from 14 residues. This chain's CDR3 is CAARGGRLSNEQFF.

The rearrangement links TRBV6-2 or TRBV6-3 to TRBJ1-5; TCRdb selects TRBD1, and the lack of DNA leaves this call unchecked. CDR1 is MNHEY and CDR2 is SVGEGT in the germline V gene. The CDR3 length is 17 residues. CDR3 amino acids: CASSSGQGVAGNQPQHF.

This sequence joins TRBV12-3 or TRBV12-4 and TRBJ2-1; lacking DNA, the TRBD2 call made by TCRdb goes unchecked. The CDR3 length is 16 residues. The CDR3: CASRDIAGVAYNEQFF.

The chain uses TRBV5-1 and TRBJ1-1; TCRdb designates TRBD1, a call that cannot be tested without DNA. There are 19 residues in the CDR3. The V gene's germline CDR1 is SGHRS and CDR2 YFSETQ. The CDR3 reads CASSFTFRGRGSLDTEAFF.

CDR3 protein: CSASRSSNQPQHF. V is TRBV20-1 and J is TRBJ1-5. CDR1 and CDR2 (germline): DFQATT, SNEGSKA (reference sequence). The CDR3 covers 13 residues.

The V gene is TRBV7-9, the J gene TRBJ1-1; the TCRdb call, TRBD1, lacks DNA for checking. Germline values: CDR1 SEHNR, CDR2 FQNEAQ (reference sequence). This CDR3 region has 15 residues. The CDR3 protein is CATREAEGLNTEAFF.

The J gene is TRBJ2-7, the V gene TRBV7-2. The CDR3 runs to 14 residues. CDR1 SGHTA and CDR2 FQGNSA come from the germline V gene. Here the CDR3 reads CASSLGYGLYEQYF.

The J gene is TRBJ1-1, the V gene TRBV27. Per germline, CDR1 MNHEY and CDR2 SMNVEV (reference sequence). The CDR3 is 14 amino acids. CDR3 in amino acids: CASSLTGPNTEAFF.

This rearrangement joins TRBV6-5 to TRBJ1-1; the TCRdb D gene call, TRBD1, has no DNA to confirm it. CDR1 and CDR2 (germline): MNHEY, SVGAGI. The CDR3 runs 12 residues. CDR3 protein: CASSAGGLEAFF.

The chain is built from TRBV10-3 and TRBJ1-3. The CDR3 runs to 14 residues. Germline CDR1 ENHRY, CDR2 SYGVKD. CDR3 loop: CAISESAAGNTIYF.

This chain's CDR3 is CASKRDAYGYTF. V gene TRBV19 combines with J gene TRBJ1-2. The CDR3 is 12 residues long. CDR1 is LNHDA and CDR2 is SQIVND in the germline V gene (reference sequence).

The chain uses TRBV27 and TRBJ1-1; checking the TCRdb D call of TRBD1 is not possible without DNA. In germline, CDR1 is MNHEY, CDR2 SMNVEV (reference sequence). The CDR3 totals 15 residues. The CDR3 here is CASSSGTTGETEAFF.

The chain has TRBV28 and TRBJ1-1; the TRBD1 assignment by TCRdb is unverifiable without DNA. The CDR3 is made up of 15 amino acids. Germline assignment: CDR1 MDHEN and CDR2 SYDVKM. CDR3 residues: CASSTGKGRNTEAFF.

The rearrangement joins TRBV7-2 to TRBJ2-1. Germline V gene data show CDR1 as SGHTA and CDR2 as FQGNSA. The CDR3 is made up of 12 amino acids. CDR3 residues: CASSSILGEQFF. Using reference TRBV7-2 and TRBJ2-1 for the parts outside the CDR3, the full variable domain is GAGVSQSPSNKVTEKGKDVELRCDPISGHTALYWYRQSLGQGLEFLIYFQGNSAPDKSGLPSDRFSAERTGGSVSTLTIQRTQQEDSAVYLCASSSILGEQFFGPGTRLTVL.

This rearrangement joins TRBV7-8 to TRBJ2-7. From germline, CDR1 is SGHVS and CDR2 FQNEAQ. CDR3 size: 12 residues. This CDR3 reads CASSLGWGEQYF.

This rearrangement joins TRBV7-3 to TRBJ2-3; TCRdb lists TRBD2, though no DNA is available to test this call. Germline CDR1 reads SGHTA; CDR2 reads FQGTGA. CDR3 length: 13 residues. This CDR3 reads CASSFTGPDTQYF.